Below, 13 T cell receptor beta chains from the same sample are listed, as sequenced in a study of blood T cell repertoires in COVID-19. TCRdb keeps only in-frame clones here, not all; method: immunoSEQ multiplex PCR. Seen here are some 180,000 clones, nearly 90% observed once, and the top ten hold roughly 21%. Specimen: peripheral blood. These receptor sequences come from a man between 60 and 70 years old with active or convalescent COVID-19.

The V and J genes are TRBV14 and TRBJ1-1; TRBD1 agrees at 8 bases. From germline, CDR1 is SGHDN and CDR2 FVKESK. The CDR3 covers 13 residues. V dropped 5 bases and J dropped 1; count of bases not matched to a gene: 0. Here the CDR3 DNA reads TGTGCCAGCAGCGGACAGGGGAACACTGAAGCTTTCTTT. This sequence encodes CASSGQGNTEAFF.

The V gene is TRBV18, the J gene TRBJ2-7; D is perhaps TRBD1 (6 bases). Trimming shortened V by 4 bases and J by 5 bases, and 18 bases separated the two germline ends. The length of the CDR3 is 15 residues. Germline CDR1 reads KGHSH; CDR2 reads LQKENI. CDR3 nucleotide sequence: TGTGCCAGCTCACTCCAGGGGAGTCTCGTCGACGAGCAGTACTTC. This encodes CASSLQGSLVDEQYF.

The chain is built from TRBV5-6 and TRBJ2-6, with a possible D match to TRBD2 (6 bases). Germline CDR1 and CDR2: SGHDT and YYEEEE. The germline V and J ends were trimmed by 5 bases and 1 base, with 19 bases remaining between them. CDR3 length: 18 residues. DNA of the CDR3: TGTGCCAGCAGTCATACTACGGGACTCCGATCTGGGGCCAACGTCCTGACTTTC. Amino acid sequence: CASSHTTGLRSGANVLTF. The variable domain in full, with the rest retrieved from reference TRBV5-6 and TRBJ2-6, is DAGVTQSPTHLIKTRGQQVTLRCSPKSGHDTVSWYQQALGQGPQFIFQYYEEEERQRGNFPDRFSGHQFPNYSSELNVNALLLGDSALYLCASSHTTGLRSGANVLTFGAGSRLTVL.

The CDR3 reads CASRAGQGSQPQHF. The CDR3 DNA reads TGTGCCAGCAGAGCGGGACAGGGGAGTCAGCCCCAGCATTTT. V is TRBV6-5 and J is TRBJ1-5; TRBD1 matches at 10 bases. CDR1 and CDR2 from the germline V gene are MNHEY and SVGAGI. The J segment lost 6 bases and the V segment lost 6 bases, leaving 5 bases of the junction unmatched. The CDR3 is 14 amino acids.

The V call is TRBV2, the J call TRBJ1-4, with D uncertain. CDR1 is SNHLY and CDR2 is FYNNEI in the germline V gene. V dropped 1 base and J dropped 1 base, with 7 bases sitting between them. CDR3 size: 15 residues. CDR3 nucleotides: TGTGCCAGCAGTGAAGACGGGTTAACTAATGAAAAACTGTTTTTT. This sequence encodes CASSEDGLTNEKLFF.

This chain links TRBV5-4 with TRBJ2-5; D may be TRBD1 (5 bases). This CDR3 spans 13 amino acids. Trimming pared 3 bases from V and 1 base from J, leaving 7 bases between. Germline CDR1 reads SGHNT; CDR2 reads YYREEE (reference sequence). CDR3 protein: CASSSQGQETQYF. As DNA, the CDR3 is TGTGCCAGCAGCTCCCAGGGCCAAGAGACCCAGTACTTC. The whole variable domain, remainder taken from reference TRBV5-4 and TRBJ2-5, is ETGVTQSPTHLIKTRGQQVTLRCSSQSGHNTVSWYQQALGQGPQFIFQYYREEENGRGNFPPRFSGLQFPNYSSELNVNALELDDSALYLCASSSQGQETQYFGPGTRLLVL.

The CDR3 sequence: CASSLDRLVAGNTIYF. The CDR3 DNA reads TGCGCCAGCAGCTTGGATCGGTTAGTAGCTGGAAACACCATATATTTT. The chain employs TRBV5-1 and TRBJ1-3; no reliable D call. The CDR3 runs 16 residues. The germline V and J ends were trimmed by 0 bases and 2 bases, with 12 bases remaining between them. CDR1 and CDR2 (germline): SGHRS, YFSETQ.

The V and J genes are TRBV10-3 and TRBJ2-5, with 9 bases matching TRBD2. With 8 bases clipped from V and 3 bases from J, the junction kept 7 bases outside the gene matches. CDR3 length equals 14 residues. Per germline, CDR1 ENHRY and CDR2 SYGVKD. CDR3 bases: TGTGCCATCTCGAGGGCTAGCGGGGAAGAGACCCAGTACTTC. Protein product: CAISRASGEETQYF.

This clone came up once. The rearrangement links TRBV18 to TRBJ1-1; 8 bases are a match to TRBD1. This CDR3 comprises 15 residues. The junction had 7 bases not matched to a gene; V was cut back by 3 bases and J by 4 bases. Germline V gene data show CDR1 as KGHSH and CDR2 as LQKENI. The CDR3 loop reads CASSPQTGVPTEAFF. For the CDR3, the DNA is TGTGCCAGCTCACCTCAGACAGGGGTCCCCACTGAAGCTTTCTTT.

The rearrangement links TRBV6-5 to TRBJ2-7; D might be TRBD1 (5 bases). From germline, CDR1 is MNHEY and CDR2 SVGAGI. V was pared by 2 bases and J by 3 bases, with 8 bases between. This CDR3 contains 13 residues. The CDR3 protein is CASSYRQGYEQYF. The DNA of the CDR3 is TGTGCCAGCAGTTACCGGCAGGGCTACGAGCAGTACTTC.

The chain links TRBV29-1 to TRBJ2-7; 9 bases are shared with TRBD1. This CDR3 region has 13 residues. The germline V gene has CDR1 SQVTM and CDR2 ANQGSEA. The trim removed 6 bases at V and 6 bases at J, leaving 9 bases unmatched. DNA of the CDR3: TGCAGCGTCCCCAGAACAGGGGGCGGCGAGCAGTACTTC. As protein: CSVPRTGGGEQYF.

The CDR3 DNA reads as TGTGCCAGCAGTACCCGGACAGGCAAATTCGCCGGGGAGCTGTTTTTT. Translated: CASSTRTGKFAGELFF. V gene TRBV9 combines with J gene TRBJ2-2, with 7 bases fitting TRBD1. This CDR3 has 16 amino acids. J was trimmed by 6 bases and V by 5 bases; bases with no gene match: 13. CDR1 is SGDLS, CDR2 YYNGEE, per germline.

The CDR3 nucleotides read TGCGCCAGCAGGCTCAGGGACAGAAATTATAACACTGAAGCTTTCTTT. Translating gives CASRLRDRNYNTEAFF. The rearrangement links TRBV5-1 to TRBJ1-1, with 7 bases that match TRBD1. Germline-derived CDR1 and CDR2 are SGHRS and YFSETQ. CDR3 length equals 16 residues. The J segment lost 2 bases and the V segment lost 5 bases, leaving 12 bases of the junction unmatched.